Each of the 6 T cell receptor beta chains below was sequenced from the same sample in a study of tumor-infiltrating lymphocytes in primary liver carcinoma. Constant-region priming of around 530 ng total RNA yielded TCR beta cDNA. ARM-PCR, slightly modified, supplied the TCR beta libraries through three nested multiplex PCR rounds. TRBV1-TRBV30 forward primers and a C-beta reverse primer were used in the first two PCR rounds, which each ran for 10 cycles. TCRdb reprocessed the multiplex PCR reads via MiXCR and lists one record per CDR3 protein. The sample has 320,000 or so distinct CDR3 sequences; about 62% are singletons. Out of unsorted whole blood came the blood RNA, and germline DNA was extracted as well. Sequences were obtained from peripheral blood. These receptors were taken from a man aged 40-50 years with primary liver carcinoma and hepatitis B virus infection.

This clonotype turned up a few times. The J gene is TRBJ1-3, the V gene TRBV28; D ambiguous. The CDR3 is made up of 15 amino acids. Trimming cost V 7 bases and J 3 bases, with 16 bases left between them. Germline V gives CDR1 MDHEN, CDR2 SYDVKM. Here the CDR3 DNA reads TGTGCCAGCAACCCAGCCCCTGTCGGTGGAAACACCATATATTTT. Its protein product is CASNPAPVGGNTIYF. The whole variable domain, remainder taken from reference TRBV28 and TRBJ1-3, is DVKVTQSSRYLVKRTGEKVFLECVQDMDHENMFWYRQDPGLGLRLIYFSYDVKMKEKGDIPEGYSVSREKKERFSLILESASTNQTSMYLCASNPAPVGGNTIYFGEGSWLTVV.

The chain couples TRBV6-5 to TRBJ1-2; 7 bases map to TRBD1. There are 14 residues in the CDR3. Germline V gene lookup returns CDR1 MNHEY and CDR2 SVGAGI. V dropped 6 bases and J dropped 2; count of bases not matched to a gene: 6. The CDR3 sequence is CASRKGQLNYGYTF. As DNA, the CDR3 is TGTGCCAGCAGGAAGGGACAGCTGAACTATGGCTACACCTTC.

A remark on this clonotype: A read error may account for a junction end that differs from germline. This chain uses TRBV12-3 or TRBV12-4 with TRBJ1-1; D is perhaps TRBD1 (6 bases). This CDR3 comprises 13 residues. The DNA of the CDR3 is TGTGCCAGCAGTGTGGGGGGGGGCACTAAAGCTTTCTTT. Its translation: CASSVGGGTKAFF.

For this clonotype: This could be a read error, since a much larger clone is one nucleotide away. The chain recombines TRBV4-2 with TRBJ2-7; D remains unclear. Germline-derived CDR1 and CDR2 are LGHNA and YNFKEQ. The CDR3 has 15 residues. The CDR3, as DNA: TGTGCCAACAGCCAAGAACCGGCTAGCTCCTACGAGCAGTACTTC. Residues: CANSQEPASSYEQYF.

The chain links TRBV28 to TRBJ2-7, with D perhaps given as TRBD1 or TRBD2 (5 bases each). The CDR3 is 13 residues long. Germline V gene data show CDR1 as MDHEN and CDR2 as SYDVKM. V lost 7 bases and J 4 bases, leaving 14 bases between the germline ends. The CDR3 DNA reads as TGTGCCAGCACCGGGACGGGAAATTACGAGCAGTACTTC. It translates to CASTGTGNYEQYF.

To note about this clonotype: Mismatch with germline at one junction end may stem from a read error. The rearrangement links TRBV11-2 to TRBJ2-7, with unresolved D. There are 13 residues in the CDR3. The germline CDR1 and CDR2 sequences are SGHAT and FQNNGV. The CDR3: CVSSLVPSGEQYF. The CDR3 DNA is TGTGTCAGCAGCTTAGTGCCATCCGGCGAGCAGTACTTC.